The clone carrying this T cell receptor (beta chain) has more than one count but fewer than ten. Its antigen is not known. Amplification of TCR beta CDR3 regions was performed using RNA transcripts as template. First-round RT-PCR of the TCR CDR3 relied on the HTBI primer set. A single record per CDR3 protein comes from TCRdb applying MiXCR to the multiplex PCR reads. Seen here are 300,000 to 400,000 distinct CDR3 sequences, roughly 18% observed once, and the top ten hold over 35%. In making diagnoses, clinical symptoms, serum thyroxine and TRAb, thyroid ultrasound and orbital computed tomography were all used. V lost 3 bases to trimming and J lost 0 bases, with 11 bases between them. This CDR3 has 15 amino acids. This sample stems from a study of T cells in Graves' hyperthyroidism and ophthalmopathy. Across the whole study: Peripheral blood was taken when the disease was first diagnosed, before any treatment began.

General study results and limits: Ophthalmopathy, as predicted by the model, came a median 6.5 months after the prediction. Peripheral blood also featured most of the thyroid clonotypes expanded above 0.001.

The sample taken for sequencing was blood. This rearrangement joins TRBV12-3 or TRBV12-4 to TRBJ1-2, with D possibly matching TRBD1 (5 bases). The origin of this receptor is a man between 18 and 35 years old with Graves' ophthalmopathy. CDR3 bases: TGTGCCAGCAGTTTGGGGCCGGGAGCTAACTATGGCTACACCTTC. This translates into CASSLGPGANYGYTF.